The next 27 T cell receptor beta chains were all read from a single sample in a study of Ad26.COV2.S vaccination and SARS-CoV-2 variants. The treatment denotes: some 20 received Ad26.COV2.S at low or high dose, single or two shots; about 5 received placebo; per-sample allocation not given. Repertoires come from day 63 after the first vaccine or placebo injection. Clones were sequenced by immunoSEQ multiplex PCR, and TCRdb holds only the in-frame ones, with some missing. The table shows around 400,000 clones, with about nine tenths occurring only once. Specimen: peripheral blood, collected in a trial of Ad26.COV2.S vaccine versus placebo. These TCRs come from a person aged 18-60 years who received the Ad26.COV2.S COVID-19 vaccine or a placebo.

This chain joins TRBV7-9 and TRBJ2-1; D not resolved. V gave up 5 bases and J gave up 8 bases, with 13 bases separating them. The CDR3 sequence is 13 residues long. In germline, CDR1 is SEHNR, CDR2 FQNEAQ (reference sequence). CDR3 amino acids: CASSPLSEDEQFF. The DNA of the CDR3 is TGTGCCAGCAGCCCCCTGAGTGAGGATGAGCAGTTCTTC.

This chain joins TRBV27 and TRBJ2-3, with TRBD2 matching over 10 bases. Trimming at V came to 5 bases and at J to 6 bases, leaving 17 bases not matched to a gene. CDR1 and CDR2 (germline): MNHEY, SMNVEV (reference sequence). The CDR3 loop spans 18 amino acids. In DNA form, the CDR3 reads TGTGCCAGCAGTCTCCTTTCCTCTCTAGCGGGAGTAGTGGATACGCAGTATTTT. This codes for CASSLLSSLAGVVDTQYF.

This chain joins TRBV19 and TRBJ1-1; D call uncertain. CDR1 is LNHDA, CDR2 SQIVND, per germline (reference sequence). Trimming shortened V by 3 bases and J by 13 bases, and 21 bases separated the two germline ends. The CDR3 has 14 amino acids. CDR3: CASSINLQRLGGFF. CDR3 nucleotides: TGTGCCAGTAGTATCAATCTGCAGCGACTCGGAGGTTTCTTT.

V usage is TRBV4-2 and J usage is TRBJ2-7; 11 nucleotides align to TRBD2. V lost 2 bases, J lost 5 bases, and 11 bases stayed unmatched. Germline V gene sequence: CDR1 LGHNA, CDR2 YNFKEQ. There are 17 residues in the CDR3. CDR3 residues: CASSQRPPGLAEDEQYF. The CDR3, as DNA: TGTGCCAGCAGCCAACGTCCTCCGGGACTAGCGGAGGACGAGCAGTACTTC.

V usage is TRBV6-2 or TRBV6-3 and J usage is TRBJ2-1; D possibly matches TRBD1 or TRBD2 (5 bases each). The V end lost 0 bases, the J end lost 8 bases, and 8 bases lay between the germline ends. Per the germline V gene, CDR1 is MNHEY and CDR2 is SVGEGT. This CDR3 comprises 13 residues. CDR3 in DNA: TGTGCCAGCAGTTACTCGGGGGTGGATGAGCAGTTCTTC. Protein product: CASSYSGVDEQFF.

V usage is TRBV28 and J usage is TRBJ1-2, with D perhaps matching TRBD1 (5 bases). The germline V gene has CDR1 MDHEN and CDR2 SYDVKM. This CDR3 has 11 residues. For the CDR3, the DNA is TGTTGTACAGGAGCTAACTATGGCTACACCTTC. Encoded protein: CCTGANYGYTF.

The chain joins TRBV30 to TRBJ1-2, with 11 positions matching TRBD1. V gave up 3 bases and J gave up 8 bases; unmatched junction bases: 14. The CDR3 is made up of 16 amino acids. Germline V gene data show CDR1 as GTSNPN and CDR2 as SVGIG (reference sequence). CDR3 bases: TGTGCCTGGAGGGACAGGGGGCGCAGATTGTTCTCCGGCTACACCTTC. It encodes CAWRDRGRRLFSGYTF. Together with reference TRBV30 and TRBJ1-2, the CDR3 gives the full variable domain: SQTIHQWPATLVQPVGSPLSLECTVEGTSNPNLYWYRQAAGRGLQLLFYSVGIGQISSEVPQNLSASRPQDRQFILSSKKLLLSDSGFYLCAWRDRGRRLFSGYTFGSGTRLTVV.

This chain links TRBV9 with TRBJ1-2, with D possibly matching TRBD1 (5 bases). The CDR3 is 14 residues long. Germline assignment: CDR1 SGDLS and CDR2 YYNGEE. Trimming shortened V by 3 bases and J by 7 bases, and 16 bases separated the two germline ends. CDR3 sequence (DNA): TGTGCCAGCAGCGCGGGCGGGGGTTTAGGTGGCTACACCTTC. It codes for CASSAGGGLGGYTF.

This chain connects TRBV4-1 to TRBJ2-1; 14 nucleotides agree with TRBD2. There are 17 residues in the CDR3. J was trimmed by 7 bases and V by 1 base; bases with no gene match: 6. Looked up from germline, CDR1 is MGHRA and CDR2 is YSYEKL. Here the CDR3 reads CASSQALGTSGSNEQFF. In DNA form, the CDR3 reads TGCGCCAGCAGCCAAGCCCTCGGGACTAGCGGGAGTAATGAGCAGTTCTTC.

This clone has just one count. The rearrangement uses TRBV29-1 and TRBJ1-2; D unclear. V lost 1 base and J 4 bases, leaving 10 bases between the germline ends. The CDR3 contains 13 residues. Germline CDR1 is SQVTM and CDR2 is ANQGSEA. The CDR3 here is CSVEVGGGYGYTF. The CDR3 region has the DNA TGCAGCGTTGAAGTTGGAGGAGGCTATGGCTACACCTTC.

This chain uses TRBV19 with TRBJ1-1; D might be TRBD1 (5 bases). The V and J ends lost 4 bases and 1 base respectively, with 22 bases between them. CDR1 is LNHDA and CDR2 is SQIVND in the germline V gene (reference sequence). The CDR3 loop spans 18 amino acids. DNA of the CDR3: TGTGCCAGTAGTACCCCCCTTCCCGGGGTCGGGGGGAACACTGAAGCTTTCTTT. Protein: CASSTPLPGVGGNTEAFF.

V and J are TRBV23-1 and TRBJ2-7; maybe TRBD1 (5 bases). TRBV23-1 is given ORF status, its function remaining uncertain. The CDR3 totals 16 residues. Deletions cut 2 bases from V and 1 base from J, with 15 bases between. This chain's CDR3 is CASSQHPGPGSYEQYF. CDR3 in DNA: TGCGCCAGCAGTCAACACCCTGGGCCAGGGTCCTACGAGCAGTACTTC.

CDR3: CASSLEGAGGFEKLFF. CDR3 DNA sequence: TGTGCCAGCAGCTTAGAAGGGGCAGGGGGCTTTGAAAAACTGTTTTTT. V usage is TRBV11-2 and J usage is TRBJ1-4; 8 nucleotides agree with TRBD1. Germline values: CDR1 SGHAT, CDR2 FQNNGV. The CDR3 extends over 16 amino acids. V lost 0 bases and J lost 7; bases outside the gene matches: 7. Using reference TRBV11-2 and TRBJ1-4 for the parts outside the CDR3, the full variable domain is EAGVAQSPRYKIIEKRQSVAFWCNPISGHATLYWYQQILGQGPKLLIQFQNNGVVDDSQLPKDRFSAERLKGVDSTLKIQPAKLEDSAVYLCASSLEGAGGFEKLFFGSGTQLSVL.

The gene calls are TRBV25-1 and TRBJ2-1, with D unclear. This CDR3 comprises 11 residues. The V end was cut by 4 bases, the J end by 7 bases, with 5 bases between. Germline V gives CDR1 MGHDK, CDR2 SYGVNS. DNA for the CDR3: TGTGCCAGCAGTGGGCCAAATGAGCAGTTCTTC. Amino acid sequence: CASSGPNEQFF.

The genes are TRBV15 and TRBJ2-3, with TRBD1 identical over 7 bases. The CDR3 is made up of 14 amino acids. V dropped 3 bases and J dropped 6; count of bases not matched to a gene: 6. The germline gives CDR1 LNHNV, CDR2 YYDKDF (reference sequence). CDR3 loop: CATSRFGTADTQYF. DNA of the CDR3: TGTGCCACCAGCAGGTTTGGGACAGCGGATACGCAGTATTTT.

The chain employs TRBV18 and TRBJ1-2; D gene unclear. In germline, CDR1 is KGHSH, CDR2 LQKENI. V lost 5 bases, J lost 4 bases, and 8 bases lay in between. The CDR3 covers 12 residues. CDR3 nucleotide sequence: TGTGCCAGCTCAAATCCGCCCTATGGCTACACCTTC. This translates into CASSNPPYGYTF.

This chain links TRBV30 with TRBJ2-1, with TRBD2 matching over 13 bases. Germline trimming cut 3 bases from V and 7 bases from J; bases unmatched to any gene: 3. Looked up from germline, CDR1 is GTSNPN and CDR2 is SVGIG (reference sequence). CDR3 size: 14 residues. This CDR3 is CAWSQGLAGNEQFF. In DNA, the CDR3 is TGTGCCTGGAGCCAGGGACTAGCGGGAAATGAGCAGTTCTTC.

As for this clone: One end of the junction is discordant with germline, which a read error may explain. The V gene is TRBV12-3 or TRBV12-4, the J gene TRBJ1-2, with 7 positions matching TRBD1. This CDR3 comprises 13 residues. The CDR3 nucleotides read TGTGCCAGCAGACTAGTCGGGACTCGGGACAGTCTTTTC. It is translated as CASRLVGTRDSLF.

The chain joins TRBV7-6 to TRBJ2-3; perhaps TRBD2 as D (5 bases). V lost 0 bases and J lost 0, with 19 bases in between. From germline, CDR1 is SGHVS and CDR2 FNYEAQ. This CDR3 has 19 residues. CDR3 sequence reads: CASSLAGSFRGISTDTQYF. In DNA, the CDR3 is TGTGCCAGCAGCTTAGCGGGTTCATTCCGGGGTATTAGCACAGATACGCAGTATTTT.

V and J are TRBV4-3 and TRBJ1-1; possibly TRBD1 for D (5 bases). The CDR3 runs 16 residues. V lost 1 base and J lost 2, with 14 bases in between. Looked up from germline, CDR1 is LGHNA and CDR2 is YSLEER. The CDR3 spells CASSQGLGTANTEAFF. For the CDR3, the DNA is TGCGCCAGCAGCCAAGGATTAGGGACTGCCAACACTGAAGCTTTCTTT.

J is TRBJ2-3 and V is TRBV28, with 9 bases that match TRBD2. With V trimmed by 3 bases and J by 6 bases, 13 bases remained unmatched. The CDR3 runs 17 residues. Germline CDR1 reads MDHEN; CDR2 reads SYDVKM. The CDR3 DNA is TGTGCCAGCAGTTTTCCCATAGCGGGAGAATCTGGGGATACGCAGTATTTT. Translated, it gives CASSFPIAGESGDTQYF.

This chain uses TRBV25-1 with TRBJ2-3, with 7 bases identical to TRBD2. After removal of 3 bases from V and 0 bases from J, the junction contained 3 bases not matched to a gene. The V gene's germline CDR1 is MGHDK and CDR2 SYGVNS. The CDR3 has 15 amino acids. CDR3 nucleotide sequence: TGTGCCAGCAGTGAGGCTAGCGGAAGCACAGATACGCAGTATTTT. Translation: CASSEASGSTDTQYF.

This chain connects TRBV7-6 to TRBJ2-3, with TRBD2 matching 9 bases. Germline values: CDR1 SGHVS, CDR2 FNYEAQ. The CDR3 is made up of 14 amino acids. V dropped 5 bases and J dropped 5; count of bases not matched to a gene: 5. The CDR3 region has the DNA TGTGCCAGCAGCCCGGCGGGAGGGAAAGATACGCAGTATTTT. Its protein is CASSPAGGKDTQYF.

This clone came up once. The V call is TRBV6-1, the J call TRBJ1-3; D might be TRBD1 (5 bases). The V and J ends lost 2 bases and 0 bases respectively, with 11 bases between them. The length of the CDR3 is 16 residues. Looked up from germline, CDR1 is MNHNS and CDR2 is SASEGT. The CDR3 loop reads CASSESGRYSGNTIYF. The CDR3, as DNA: TGTGCCAGCAGTGAATCGGGACGGTACTCTGGAAACACCATATATTTT.

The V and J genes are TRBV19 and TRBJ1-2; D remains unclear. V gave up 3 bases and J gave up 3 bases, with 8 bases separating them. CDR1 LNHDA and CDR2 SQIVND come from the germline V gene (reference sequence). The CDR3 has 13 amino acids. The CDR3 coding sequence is TGTGCCAGTAGTATGGGAGGCCACTATGGCTACACCTTC. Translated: CASSMGGHYGYTF. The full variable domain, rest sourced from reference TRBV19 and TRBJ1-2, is DGGITQSPKYLFRKEGQNVTLSCEQNLNHDAMYWYRQDPGQGLRLIYYSQIVNDFQKGDIAEGYSVSREKKESFPLTVTSAQKNPTAFYLCASSMGGHYGYTFGSGTRLTVV.

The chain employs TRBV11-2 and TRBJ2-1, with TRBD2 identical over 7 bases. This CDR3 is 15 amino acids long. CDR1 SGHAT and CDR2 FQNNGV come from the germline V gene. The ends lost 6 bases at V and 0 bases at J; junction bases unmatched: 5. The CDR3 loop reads CASRPSGNSYNEQFF. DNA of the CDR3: TGTGCCAGCAGGCCTAGCGGAAACTCCTACAATGAGCAGTTCTTC.

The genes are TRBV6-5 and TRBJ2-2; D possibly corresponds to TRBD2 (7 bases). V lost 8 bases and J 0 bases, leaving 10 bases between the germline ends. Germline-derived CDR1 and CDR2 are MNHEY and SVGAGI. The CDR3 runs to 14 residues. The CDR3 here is CASRGAANTGELFF. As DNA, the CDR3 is TGTGCCAGCCGGGGGGCAGCGAACACCGGGGAGCTGTTTTTT.